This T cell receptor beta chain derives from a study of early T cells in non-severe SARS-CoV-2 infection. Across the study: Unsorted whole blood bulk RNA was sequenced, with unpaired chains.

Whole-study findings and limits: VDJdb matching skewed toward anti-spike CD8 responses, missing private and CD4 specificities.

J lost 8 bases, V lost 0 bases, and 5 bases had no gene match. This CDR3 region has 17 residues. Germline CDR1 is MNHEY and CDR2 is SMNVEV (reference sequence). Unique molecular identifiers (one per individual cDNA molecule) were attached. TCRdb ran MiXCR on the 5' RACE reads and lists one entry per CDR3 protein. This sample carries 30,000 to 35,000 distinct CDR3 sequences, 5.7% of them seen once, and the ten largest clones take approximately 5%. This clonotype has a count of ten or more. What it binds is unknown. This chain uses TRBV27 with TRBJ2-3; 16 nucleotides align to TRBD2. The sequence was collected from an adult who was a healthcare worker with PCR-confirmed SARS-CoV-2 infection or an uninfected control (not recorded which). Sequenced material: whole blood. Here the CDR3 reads CASSLSGTSGRAFTQYF. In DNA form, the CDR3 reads TGTGCCAGCAGTTTATCAGGGACTAGCGGGAGGGCGTTTACGCAGTATTTT.